One sample yielded the 24 T cell receptor beta chains listed below, sequenced in a study of T cells in localized non-small cell lung cancer. Clones were read by immunoSEQ multiplex PCR, and TCRdb kept only the in-frame ones, dropping some. The table records about 30,000 clones, 89% of them present only once. This sample comprised peripheral blood, obtained before any cancer treatment. The receptors shown here come from a woman aged 35-70 years with stage I lung adenocarcinoma.

The CDR3 DNA sequence: TGTGCCAGCTCACCACCATCCGGGGCAAACACCATATATTTT. Translated: CASSPPSGANTIYF. The chain has TRBV18 and TRBJ1-3; D is possibly TRBD1 (5 bases). V was trimmed by 0 bases and J by 6 bases, leaving 9 bases between them. The CDR3 spans 14 residues. Germline-derived CDR1 and CDR2 are KGHSH and LQKENI.

The chain has TRBV2 and TRBJ2-1, with D possibly matching TRBD1 (6 bases). There are 15 residues in the CDR3. Per germline, CDR1 SNHLY and CDR2 FYNNEI. V gave up 5 bases and J gave up 0 bases, with 11 bases separating them. The CDR3 DNA is TGTGCCAGCAGTTCGGACAGCACCTCCTACAATGAGCAGTTCTTC. It specifies CASSSDSTSYNEQFF. Full variable domain (rest looked up from reference TRBV2 and TRBJ2-1): EPEVTQTPSHQVTQMGQEVILRCVPISNHLYFYWYRQILGQKVEFLVSFYNNEISEKSEIFDDQFSVERPDGSNFTLKIRSTKLEDSAMYFCASSSDSTSYNEQFFGPGTRLTVL.

V usage is TRBV27 and J usage is TRBJ1-1; no clear D gene. The length of the CDR3 is 13 residues. Germline CDR1 reads MNHEY; CDR2 reads SMNVEV (reference sequence). V was cut by 6 bases and J by 0 bases, with 8 bases left in between. The CDR3 sequence is CASRDLMNTEAFF. In nucleotides, the CDR3 is TGTGCCAGCAGGGACCTCATGAACACTGAAGCTTTCTTT.

The V and J genes are TRBV6-5 and TRBJ1-5; D unresolved. From germline, CDR1 is MNHEY and CDR2 SVGAGI. V was clipped by 2 bases and J by 4 bases, with 12 bases between them. The CDR3 has 15 amino acids. As DNA, the CDR3 is TGTGCCAGCAGTTACACAGCCGCCACTAATCAGCCCCAGCATTTT. Translation: CASSYTAATNQPQHF.

The chain recombines TRBV28 with TRBJ2-1, with D possibly TRBD2 on 5 matching bases. Germline assignment: CDR1 MDHEN and CDR2 SYDVKM. This CDR3 contains 15 residues. Deletions cut 5 bases from V and 0 bases from J, with 11 bases between. CDR3 in amino acids: CASSPGESSYNEQFF. DNA for the CDR3: TGTGCCAGCAGTCCCGGGGAAAGCTCCTACAATGAGCAGTTCTTC.

This clone was counted between two and nine times. The chain uses TRBV15 and TRBJ1-5; 7 bases are shared with TRBD1. CDR3 length: 15 residues. Germline CDR1 LNHNV, CDR2 YYDKDF (reference sequence). V gave up 5 bases and J gave up 2 bases; unmatched junction bases: 6. In DNA, the CDR3 is TGTGCCACCAGCCCATACAGGGGCGGCAATCAGCCCCAGCATTTT. As protein: CATSPYRGGNQPQHF.

This clone was picked up one time. The J gene is TRBJ2-1, the V gene TRBV28, with 10 nucleotides matching TRBD1. The CDR3 has 15 residues. V lost 6 bases and J lost 4; bases outside the gene matches: 6. Per germline, CDR1 MDHEN and CDR2 SYDVKM. CDR3 DNA: TGTGCCAGCAGACACCGGGGACAGGGGTACAATGAGCAGTTCTTC. Translating gives CASRHRGQGYNEQFF.

J is TRBJ1-5 and V is TRBV4-1; D unclear. Germline V gene data show CDR1 as MGHRA and CDR2 as YSYEKL. Trimming pared 4 bases from V and 5 bases from J, leaving 12 bases between. There are 14 residues in the CDR3. The CDR3 spells CASSLLGGDQPQHF. In nucleotides, the CDR3 is TGCGCCAGCAGCCTTCTGGGCGGGGATCAGCCCCAGCATTTT.

CDR3 protein: CACGTSNSEQYF. CDR3 sequence (DNA): TGTGCCTGCGGCACTAGCAATAGCGAGCAGTACTTC. The rearrangement joins TRBV28 to TRBJ2-7; TRBD2 is a possible D gene (6 bases). The ends were cut back, 11 bases at V and 6 bases at J, with 17 bases in the middle. The V gene's germline CDR1 is MDHEN and CDR2 SYDVKM. CDR3 size: 12 residues. The whole variable domain, filled in from reference TRBV28 and TRBJ2-7, reads DVKVTQSSRYLVKRTGEKVFLECVQDMDHENMFWYRQDPGLGLRLIYFSYDVKMKEKGDIPEGYSVSREKKERFSLILESASTNQTSMYLCACGTSNSEQYFGPGTRLTVT.

This clone was seen a few times. The rearrangement uses TRBV13 and TRBJ1-1; a possible D gene is TRBD1 (5 bases). Trimming pared 5 bases from V and 10 bases from J, leaving 17 bases between. The germline V gene has CDR1 PRHDT and CDR2 FYEKMQ (reference sequence). This CDR3 region has 13 residues. In DNA, the CDR3 is TGTGCCAGCAGCGCGGGACTGGGTGGGGCAGCTTTCTTT. Encoded protein: CASSAGLGGAAFF.

In regard to this clone: This specimen includes other DNA sequences encoding the same CDR3. V gene TRBV29-1 combines with J gene TRBJ1-1; D gene unclear. Germline CDR1 and CDR2: SQVTM and ANQGSEA. V was shortened by 3 bases and J by 4 bases, with 12 bases between the two germline ends. This CDR3 spans 13 amino acids. The CDR3 sequence: CSVDGEWGTEAFF. The CDR3 DNA reads as TGCAGCGTTGATGGGGAATGGGGCACTGAAGCTTTCTTT.

DNA of the CDR3: TGTGCCAGCAGCCCCTCGTTGACAGGGGAAGCTTTCTTT. This translates into CASSPSLTGEAFF. This sequence joins TRBV5-4 and TRBJ1-1; the match to TRBD1 covers 7 bases. CDR3 length equals 13 residues. Losses at the gene ends were 4 bases for V and 8 bases for J; bases not matched to a gene: 8. Germline V gene lookup returns CDR1 SGHNT and CDR2 YYREEE (reference sequence).

The chain uses TRBV5-1 and TRBJ2-3; TRBD1 aligns across 7 bases. There are 15 residues in the CDR3. Germline-derived CDR1 and CDR2 are SGHRS and YFSETQ. V lost 0 bases, J lost 6 bases, and 7 bases stayed unmatched. CDR3 protein: CASSLGTGIRDTQYF. As DNA, the CDR3 is TGCGCCAGCAGCTTGGGGACAGGAATTCGGGATACGCAGTATTTT. The variable domain in full, completed from reference TRBV5-1 and TRBJ2-3, reads KAGVTQTPRYLIKTRGQQVTLSCSPISGHRSVSWYQQTPGQGLQFLFEYFSETQRNKGNFPGRFSGRQFSNSRSEMNVSTLELGDSALYLCASSLGTGIRDTQYFGPGTRLTVL.

The chain employs TRBV1 and TRBJ2-5; the table names TRBD2, a call not compared with the DNA. TRBV1 represents a pseudogene. There are 14 residues in the CDR3. The CDR3 here is CTSSQSRGGETQYF. In DNA, the CDR3 is TGCACCAGCAGCCAGTCAAGGGGGGGAGAGACCCAGTACTTC.

The sample holds one count of this clone. V usage is TRBV7-8 and J usage is TRBJ1-1; D possibly corresponds to TRBD1 (6 bases). CDR3 length: 14 residues. The germline gives CDR1 SGHVS, CDR2 FQNEAQ. Deletions cut 0 bases from V and 4 bases from J, with 9 bases between. CDR3 DNA: TGTGCCAGCAGCTTAGCAGGGGGGAGCACTGAAGCTTTCTTT. This codes for CASSLAGGSTEAFF.

The chain is built from TRBV5-1 and TRBJ2-5; 7 nucleotides agree with TRBD1. CDR1 SGHRS and CDR2 YFSETQ come from the germline V gene. CDR3 length equals 15 residues. V lost 2 bases, J lost 5 bases, and 9 bases stayed unmatched. CDR3 sequence: CASSFRGGSQETQYF. The CDR3 DNA reads TGCGCCAGCAGCTTTAGAGGGGGCAGTCAGGAGACCCAGTACTTC.

V and J are TRBV6-1 and TRBJ1-1; D not resolved. Germline assignment: CDR1 MNHNS and CDR2 SASEGT. The CDR3 extends over 14 amino acids. The ends were cut back, 5 bases at V and 2 bases at J, with 12 bases in the middle. The CDR3 region is CASSLMGKNTEAFF. DNA of the CDR3: TGTGCCAGCAGTCTCATGGGGAAAAACACTGAAGCTTTCTTT.

The chain is built from TRBV2 and TRBJ1-1, with a possible D match to TRBD1 (6 bases). Germline V gene lookup returns CDR1 SNHLY and CDR2 FYNNEI. Trimming cost V 4 bases and J 4 bases, with 19 bases left between them. The CDR3 contains 16 residues. The CDR3 DNA is TGTGCCAGCAGTGGACAGGTCCAGGGGAAGGGCACTGAAGCTTTCTTT. As protein: CASSGQVQGKGTEAFF.

This chain links TRBV7-2 with TRBJ2-1; perhaps TRBD2 as D (5 bases). This CDR3 comprises 14 residues. CDR1 is SGHTA, CDR2 FQGNSA, per germline. Trimming pared 6 bases from V and 4 bases from J, leaving 13 bases between. CDR3 nucleotides: TGTGCCAGCAGGACGCGGGCCAATTACAATGAGCAGTTCTTC. Translated, it gives CASRTRANYNEQFF.

The V gene is TRBV28, the J gene TRBJ2-2; 7 nucleotides line up with TRBD2. The germline V gene encodes CDR1 MDHEN and CDR2 SYDVKM. This CDR3 has 15 residues. With 2 bases clipped from V and 9 bases from J, the junction kept 9 bases outside the gene matches. DNA of the CDR3: TGTGCCAGCAGTTTAGGGGACTACCTCCCTCGGGAGCTGTTTTTT. Translation: CASSLGDYLPRELFF.

The chain combines TRBV19 with TRBJ1-3; D is unresolved. The ends were cut back, 2 bases at V and 1 base at J, with 6 bases in the middle. Germline V gene sequence: CDR1 LNHDA, CDR2 SQIVND (reference sequence). The CDR3 runs 14 residues. CDR3 amino acids: CASSIPGSGNTIYF. CDR3 nucleotide sequence: TGTGCCAGTAGTATACCGGGATCTGGAAACACCATATATTTT.

The chain has TRBV30 and TRBJ1-5; 9 nucleotides align to TRBD1. Trimming removed 2 bases from V and 4 bases from J; junction bases left unmatched: 3. The germline V gene encodes CDR1 GTSNPN and CDR2 SVGIG (reference sequence). The CDR3 consists of 14 residues. The DNA of the CDR3 is TGTGCCTGGAGTCGTGGGACAGGGAATCAGCCCCAGCATTTT. This sequence encodes CAWSRGTGNQPQHF.

The J gene is TRBJ1-3, the V gene TRBV11-2, with TRBD1 matching over 7 bases. V lost 6 bases and J lost 0; bases outside the gene matches: 5. Germline CDR1 reads SGHAT; CDR2 reads FQNNGV. The CDR3 consists of 15 residues. CDR3 coding DNA: TGTGCCAGCAGGACAGGGATAAACTCTGGAAACACCATATATTTT. It is translated as CASRTGINSGNTIYF.

This chain connects TRBV11-2 to TRBJ2-6; TRBD1 matches at 10 bases. Trimming at V came to 7 bases and at J to 3 bases, leaving 9 bases not matched to a gene. Germline CDR1 and CDR2: SGHAT and FQNNGV. CDR3 length: 17 amino acids. The CDR3 protein is CASTTPGQGYGANVLTF. CDR3 in DNA: TGTGCCAGCACCACCCCGGGACAGGGGTATGGGGCCAACGTCCTGACTTTC.